This T cell receptor (beta chain) was identified in a study of T cells in women clearing cervical HPV infection. Study-wide background: No precancer developed; the control's incident HPV16 infection cleared within 12 months. Case blood drawn at lesion detection; control blood after infection cleared. Study-wide results and caveats: Each sample's T-cell count was unknown, possibly confounding richness. CIN3+ cases had significantly higher TCR richness than controls; evenness did not differ.

Per germline, CDR1 LNHDA and CDR2 SQIVND (reference sequence). This CDR3 is 13 amino acids long. The V gene end was trimmed by 3 bases and the J gene end by 5 bases; junction bases not matched to a gene: 3. This table comes from immunoSEQ multiplex PCR, and its TCRdb copy is limited to in-frame clones, with some not included. The data show under 40,000 clones, and the top ten clones hold about 4.5%. Note on this clone: Its antigen is still unknown. The read gets to within 3 residues of the CDR3 end, and the germline J gene fills in the rest.

This TCR was sampled from a woman aged 18-69 years with a cervical HPV16 infection that either progressed to CIN3+ or cleared (not recorded which). The genes are TRBV19 and TRBJ2-7; 8 positions agree with TRBD1. What was sequenced was blood buffy coat. The CDR3 loop reads CASSMQGAHEQYF. The sequenced part of the CDR3 DNA is TGTGCCAGTAGTATGCAGGGGGCACACGAG. Together with reference TRBV19 and TRBJ2-7, the CDR3 gives the full variable domain: DGGITQSPKYLFRKEGQNVTLSCEQNLNHDAMYWYRQDPGQGLRLIYYSQIVNDFQKGDIAEGYSVSREKKESFPLTVTSAQKNPTAFYLCASSMQGAHEQYFGPGTRLTVT.